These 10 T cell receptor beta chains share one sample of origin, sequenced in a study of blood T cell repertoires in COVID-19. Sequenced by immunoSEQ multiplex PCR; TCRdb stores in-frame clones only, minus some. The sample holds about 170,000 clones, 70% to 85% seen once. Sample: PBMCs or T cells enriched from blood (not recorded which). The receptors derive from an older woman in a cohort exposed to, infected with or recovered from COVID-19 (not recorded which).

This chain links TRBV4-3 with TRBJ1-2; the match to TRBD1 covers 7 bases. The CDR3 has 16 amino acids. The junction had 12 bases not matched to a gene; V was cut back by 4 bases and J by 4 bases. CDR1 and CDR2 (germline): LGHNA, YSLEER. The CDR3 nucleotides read TGCGCCAGCAGCCGAACACCGGGACAGTCACTCTATGGCTACACCTTC. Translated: CASSRTPGQSLYGYTF.

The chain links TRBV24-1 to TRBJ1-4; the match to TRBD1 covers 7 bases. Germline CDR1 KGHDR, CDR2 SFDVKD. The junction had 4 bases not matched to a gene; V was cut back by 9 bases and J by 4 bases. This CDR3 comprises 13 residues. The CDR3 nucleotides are TGTGCCACCGGGGACAGCCATAATGAAAAACTGTTTTTT. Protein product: CATGDSHNEKLFF.

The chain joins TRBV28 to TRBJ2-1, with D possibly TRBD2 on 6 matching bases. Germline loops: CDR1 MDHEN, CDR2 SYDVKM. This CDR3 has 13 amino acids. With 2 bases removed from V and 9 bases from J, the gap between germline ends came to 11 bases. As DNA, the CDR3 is TGTGCCAGCAGTTTAAGGCGGGATGCTGAGCAGTTCTTC. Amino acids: CASSLRRDAEQFF.

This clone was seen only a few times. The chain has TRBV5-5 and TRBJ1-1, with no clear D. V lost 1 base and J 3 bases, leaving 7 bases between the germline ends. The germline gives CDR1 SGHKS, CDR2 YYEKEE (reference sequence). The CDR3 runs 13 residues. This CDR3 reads CASSLLADTEAFF. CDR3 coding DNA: TGTGCCAGCAGCTTGCTTGCGGACACTGAAGCTTTCTTT. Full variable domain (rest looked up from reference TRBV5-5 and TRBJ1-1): DAGVTQSPTHLIKTRGQQVTLRCSPISGHKSVSWYQQVLGQGPQFIFQYYEKEERGRGNFPDRFSARQFPNYSSELNVNALLLGDSALYLCASSLLADTEAFFGQGTRLTVV.

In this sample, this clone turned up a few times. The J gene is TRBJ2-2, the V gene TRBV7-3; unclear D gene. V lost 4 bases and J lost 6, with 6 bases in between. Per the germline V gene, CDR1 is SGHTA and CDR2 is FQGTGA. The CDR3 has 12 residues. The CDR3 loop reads CASSSYSGELFF. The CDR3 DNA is TGTGCCAGCAGCTCATACTCCGGGGAGCTGTTTTTT.

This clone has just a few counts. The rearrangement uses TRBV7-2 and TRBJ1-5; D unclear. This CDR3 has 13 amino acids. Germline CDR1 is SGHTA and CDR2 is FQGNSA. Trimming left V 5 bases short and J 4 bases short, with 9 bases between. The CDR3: CASSPQENQPQHF. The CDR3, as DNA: TGTGCCAGCAGCCCCCAAGAGAATCAGCCCCAGCATTTT.

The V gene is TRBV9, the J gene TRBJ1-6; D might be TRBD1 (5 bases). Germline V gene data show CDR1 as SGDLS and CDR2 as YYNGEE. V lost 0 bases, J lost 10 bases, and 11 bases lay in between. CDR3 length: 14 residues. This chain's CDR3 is CASSVDGQGSPLHF. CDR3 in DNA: TGTGCCAGCAGCGTAGACGGTCAGGGATCACCCCTCCACTTT.

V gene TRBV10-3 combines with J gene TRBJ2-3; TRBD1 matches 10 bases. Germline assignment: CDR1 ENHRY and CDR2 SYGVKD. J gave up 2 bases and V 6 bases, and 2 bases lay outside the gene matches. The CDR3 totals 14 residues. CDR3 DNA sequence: TGTGCCATCAGCGGGACAGGGGCCACAGATACGCAGTATTTT. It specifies CAISGTGATDTQYF.

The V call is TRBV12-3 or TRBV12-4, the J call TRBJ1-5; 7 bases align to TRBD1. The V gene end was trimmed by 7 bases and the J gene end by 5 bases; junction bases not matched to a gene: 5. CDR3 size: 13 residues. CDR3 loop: CASTQGQYQPQHF. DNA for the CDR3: TGTGCCAGCACCCAGGGACAGTATCAGCCCCAGCATTTT.

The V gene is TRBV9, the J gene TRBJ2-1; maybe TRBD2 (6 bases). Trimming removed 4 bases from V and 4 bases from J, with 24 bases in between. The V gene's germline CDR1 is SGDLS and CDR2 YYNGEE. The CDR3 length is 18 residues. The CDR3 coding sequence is TGTGCCAGCAGCCAGATGGGCGGACGGAGCGGACTATACAATGAGCAGTTCTTC. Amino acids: CASSQMGGRSGLYNEQFF.